Detailed here is one T cell receptor beta chain. What it binds is unknown. The sample originates from a study of post-analysis software for immune sequencing data. Study context: Secondary progressive, relapsing-remitting and progressive-relapsing multiple sclerosis were among the included disease courses.

The CDR3 totals 17 residues. The V segment lost 3 bases and the J segment 1 base; nucleotides outside the gene matches: 9. Germline lookup yields CDR1 MDHEN and CDR2 SYDVKM. Prepared libraries of TCR beta cDNA carried unique molecular identifiers. From roughly 1 to 10 million T cells, 400,000 to 650,000 cDNA molecules were obtained. TCRdb independently ran MiXCR on the PCR reads; one entry per CDR3 protein. Seen here are a few hundred thousand distinct CDR3 sequences, about a third observed once, and the top ten hold roughly 13%. The study, taken as a whole, reports: The authors found that F measure strongly co-clustered same-batch samples. The five TRBV segments detected at higher frequency in patients than in controls included TRBV5-6, TRBV5-1 and TRBV20-1.

The sequence was collected from a girl aged 10 to 17 with multiple sclerosis. This sequence joins TRBV28 and TRBJ2-1; 7 bases align to TRBD2. The sequencing input was blood. CDR3 sequence reads: CASSFPFRGGSYNEQFF. In DNA, the CDR3 is TGTGCCAGCAGTTTCCCATTCCGGGGAGGGTCCTACAATGAGCAGTTCTTC.